These 30 T cell receptor beta chains share one sample of origin, sequenced in a study of beta chain features in type 1 diabetes. Study results and limitations: Shortening of TCRB CDR3s, moderate but significant, appeared in all four CD4+ subsets of Type 1 diabetes patients.

These TCRs' antigens remain unknown. Reverse transcription of all isolated RNA meant that expressed TCRB transcripts were sequenced. Method: immunoSEQ multiplex PCR; TCRdb's copy keeps in-frame clones and lacks some. The sample has 280,000 or so clones, 15% seen once. The specimen sequenced was naive CD4+ T cells from blood. The receptors originated from a young man with type 1 diabetes.

A few counts support this clone. The chain couples TRBV29-1 to TRBJ2-5; TRBD2 might be the D (6 bases). CDR1 SQVTM and CDR2 ANQGSEA come from the germline V gene. Between the trimmed V and J ends, which lost 4 bases and 9 bases, there was a span of 15 bases. The CDR3 is 12 residues long. The CDR3 region is CSVGLVWWAQYF. In DNA form, the CDR3 reads TGCAGCGTTGGACTAGTGTGGTGGGCCCAGTACTTC.

The chain uses TRBV7-2 and TRBJ1-1; the D gene is possibly TRBD1 (5 bases). V shed 1 base and J shed 3 bases, with 9 bases lying between them. This CDR3 spans 14 amino acids. The germline CDR1 and CDR2 sequences are SGHTA and FQGNSA. The CDR3 spells CASSLGQGYTEAFF. The DNA for the CDR3 is TGTGCCAGCAGCTTAGGGCAGGGATACACTGAAGCTTTCTTT.

This clone was found a few times. This chain uses TRBV28 with TRBJ2-5; 9 bases line up with TRBD2. The V gene's germline CDR1 is MDHEN and CDR2 SYDVKM. The CDR3 has 15 residues. The junction had 6 bases not matched to a gene; V was cut back by 2 bases and J by 5 bases. The CDR3 DNA sequence: TGTGCCAGCAGTTTACGGCGGGAGGGTGGGGAGACCCAGTACTTC. Protein sequence: CASSLRREGGETQYF.

This chain connects TRBV29-1 to TRBJ1-4; D is perhaps TRBD1 (6 bases). The CDR3 length is 13 residues. The germline V gene encodes CDR1 SQVTM and CDR2 ANQGSEA. V was trimmed by 7 bases and J by 3 bases, leaving 12 bases between them. CDR3 in DNA: TGCAGCGGCCGACAGGCCCCTAATGAAAAACTGTTTTTT. This gives the protein CSGRQAPNEKLFF.

This clone has more than one count but fewer than ten. V and J are TRBV7-2 and TRBJ1-6; TRBD1 matches 10 bases. Looked up from germline, CDR1 is SGHTA and CDR2 is FQGNSA. J lost 7 bases, V lost 0 bases, and 3 bases had no gene match. The CDR3 length is 16 residues. The CDR3 spells CASSLAPGQGNSPLHF. CDR3 nucleotides: TGTGCCAGCAGCTTAGCGCCGGGACAGGGGAATTCACCCCTCCACTTT.

This clone was observed a handful of times. The J gene is TRBJ2-5, the V gene TRBV28, with 10 bases fitting TRBD2. Germline V gene sequence: CDR1 MDHEN, CDR2 SYDVKM. The CDR3 spans 15 residues. The junction had 5 bases not matched to a gene; V was cut back by 4 bases and J by 3 bases. The CDR3 loop is CASSSSGTSEETQYF. In DNA form, the CDR3 reads TGTGCCAGCAGTTCTTCCGGGACTAGCGAAGAGACCCAGTACTTC.

This sequence joins TRBV28 and TRBJ1-2; D is possibly TRBD1 (5 bases). This CDR3 comprises 13 residues. Germline CDR1 and CDR2: MDHEN and SYDVKM. V lost 3 bases, J lost 7 bases, and 12 bases lay in between. This chain's CDR3 is CASSFRAGSGYTF. The CDR3 coding sequence is TGTGCCAGCAGTTTTAGGGCAGGGTCTGGCTACACCTTC.

V usage is TRBV5-6 and J usage is TRBJ2-3; D uncertain. The CDR3 spans 15 residues. V dropped 5 bases and J dropped 2 bases, with 15 bases sitting between them. Germline values: CDR1 SGHDT, CDR2 YYEEEE. Here the CDR3 reads CASSRLDKLTDTQYF. In nucleotides, the CDR3 is TGTGCCAGCAGTCGACTGGATAAGCTCACAGATACGCAGTATTTT.

This clone was seen a few times. The chain joins TRBV10-3 to TRBJ2-7; 7 bases match TRBD2. The length of the CDR3 is 13 residues. Germline V gene sequence: CDR1 ENHRY, CDR2 SYGVKD. The trim removed 8 bases at V and 3 bases at J, leaving 7 bases unmatched. The CDR3 spells CAIGSGELYEQYF. The DNA of the CDR3 is TGTGCCATCGGGAGCGGGGAGCTCTACGAGCAGTACTTC.

This clone was detected a few times. V is TRBV9 and J is TRBJ2-5; D remains ambiguous. In germline, CDR1 is SGDLS, CDR2 YYNGEE. CDR3 length equals 13 residues. V was pared by 0 bases and J by 2 bases, with 5 bases between. The CDR3 bases are TGTGCCAGCAGCGTAGATCTACAAGAGACCCAGTACTTC. Protein: CASSVDLQETQYF.

The chain joins TRBV5-1 to TRBJ1-2, with TRBD1 identical over 7 bases. Germline CDR1 reads SGHRS; CDR2 reads YFSETQ. This CDR3 has 14 amino acids. Trimming cost V 3 bases and J 5 bases; bases outside gene matches: 7. In nucleotides, the CDR3 is TGCGCCAGCAGCTGGATTGCAGGGGGGTATGGCTACACCTTC. Translating gives CASSWIAGGYGYTF. Full variable domain (rest looked up from reference TRBV5-1 and TRBJ1-2): KAGVTQTPRYLIKTRGQQVTLSCSPISGHRSVSWYQQTPGQGLQFLFEYFSETQRNKGNFPGRFSGRQFSNSRSEMNVSTLELGDSALYLCASSWIAGGYGYTFGSGTRLTVV.

In its sample, this clone was seen a few times. The chain is built from TRBV5-4 and TRBJ2-1, with TRBD2 matching over 12 bases. Per germline, CDR1 SGHNT and CDR2 YYREEE (reference sequence). CDR3 length: 17 residues. The junction had 9 bases not matched to a gene; V was cut back by 1 base and J by 7 bases. CDR3 sequence: CASSLPSGRARRNEQFF. Here the CDR3 DNA reads TGTGCCAGCAGCTTGCCTAGCGGGAGGGCCCGGAGGAATGAGCAGTTCTTC. Full variable domain (outside the CDR3, taken from reference TRBV5-4 and TRBJ2-1): ETGVTQSPTHLIKTRGQQVTLRCSSQSGHNTVSWYQQALGQGPQFIFQYYREEENGRGNFPPRFSGLQFPNYSSELNVNALELDDSALYLCASSLPSGRARRNEQFFGPGTRLTVL.

DNA for the CDR3: TGTGCCAGCAGCTTGTTTTTCGGGAGCCCCACAGATACGCAGTATTTT. It codes for CASSLFFGSPTDTQYF. The chain combines TRBV11-3 with TRBJ2-3, with D maybe TRBD2 (6 bases). V dropped 3 bases and J dropped 2 bases, with 15 bases sitting between them. CDR1 is SGHNT and CDR2 is YENEEA in the germline V gene. There are 16 residues in the CDR3.

This clone has just a few counts. The V call is TRBV7-9, the J call TRBJ1-1; 8 nucleotides agree with TRBD1. Germline V gene sequence: CDR1 SEHNR, CDR2 FQNEAQ (reference sequence). The CDR3 consists of 15 residues. After removal of 2 bases from V and 5 bases from J, the junction contained 7 bases not matched to a gene. CDR3 sequence: CASSLQTGGGTEAFF. The CDR3, as DNA: TGTGCCAGCAGCTTACAAACAGGGGGGGGGACTGAAGCTTTCTTT.

J is TRBJ2-5 and V is TRBV5-4, with D perhaps TRBD1 (5 bases). Germline V gene sequence: CDR1 SGHNT, CDR2 YYREEE (reference sequence). Trimming took 0 bases from V and 5 from J, leaving 14 bases between them. The CDR3 is 15 amino acids. This CDR3 reads CASSLGSRDAETQYF. For the CDR3, the DNA is TGTGCCAGCAGCTTGGGGTCCAGGGATGCTGAGACCCAGTACTTC.

This clone has more than one count but fewer than ten. The J gene is TRBJ2-7, the V gene TRBV11-2, with D possibly being TRBD2 (5 bases). Trimming cost V 5 bases and J 1 base, with 9 bases left between them. Germline-derived CDR1 and CDR2 are SGHAT and FQNNGV. This CDR3 has 13 residues. CDR3 coding DNA: TGTGCCAGCAGCCTGGGGAGATCCTACGAGCAGTACTTC. Translated: CASSLGRSYEQYF.

This chain links TRBV14 with TRBJ2-7; 9 bases agree with TRBD2. This CDR3 region has 15 residues. V lost 2 bases and J lost 2; bases outside the gene matches: 4. CDR1 is SGHDN, CDR2 FVKESK, per germline. CDR3 nucleotide sequence: TGTGCCAGCAGCCAACAAGCGGGGGGCACCTACGAGCAGTACTTC. It specifies CASSQQAGGTYEQYF.

J is TRBJ1-2 and V is TRBV5-6, with D possibly being TRBD1 (5 bases). Trimming pared 0 bases from V and 4 bases from J, leaving 10 bases between. The CDR3 contains 14 residues. The germline V gene has CDR1 SGHDT and CDR2 YYEEEE. CDR3: CASSLGGSGYGYTF. DNA of the CDR3: TGTGCCAGCAGCTTGGGGGGCTCTGGCTATGGCTACACCTTC. Based on the CDR3 plus reference TRBV5-6 and TRBJ1-2, the full variable domain is DAGVTQSPTHLIKTRGQQVTLRCSPKSGHDTVSWYQQALGQGPQFIFQYYEEEERQRGNFPDRFSGHQFPNYSSELNVNALLLGDSALYLCASSLGGSGYGYTFGSGTRLTVV.

This clone was observed a handful of times. The CDR3 nucleotides read TGTGCCACCAGCAGAGATGAGGTGAACACTGAAGCTTTCTTT. It translates to CATSRDEVNTEAFF. The chain has TRBV15 and TRBJ1-1, with unresolved D. V was shortened by 0 bases and J by 0 bases, with 5 bases between the two germline ends. Germline lookup yields CDR1 LNHNV and CDR2 YYDKDF (reference sequence). The CDR3 has 14 amino acids.

In this sample, this clone turned up a few times. The V and J genes are TRBV30 and TRBJ2-7; 7 bases are shared with TRBD1. V lost 5 bases, J lost 3 bases, and 10 bases stayed unmatched. The germline gives CDR1 GTSNPN, CDR2 SVGIG (reference sequence). The CDR3 has 14 residues. The CDR3 DNA reads as TGTGCCTGGGCCATCAACAGGGGCAACTACGAGCAGTACTTC. Translation: CAWAINRGNYEQYF.

The table lists this clone with a few counts. V usage is TRBV7-9 and J usage is TRBJ2-1; D remains ambiguous. V dropped 3 bases and J dropped 0 bases, with 9 bases sitting between them. Germline loops: CDR1 SEHNR, CDR2 FQNEAQ (reference sequence). This CDR3 spans 15 amino acids. CDR3: CASSFSVSSYNEQFF. The DNA for the CDR3 is TGTGCCAGCAGCTTTTCTGTCTCCTCCTACAATGAGCAGTTCTTC.

The sample holds a few counts of this clone. The chain carries TRBV7-2 and TRBJ2-7; TRBD2 agrees at 13 bases. Looked up from germline, CDR1 is SGHTA and CDR2 is FQGNSA. The CDR3 length is 15 residues. Trimming removed 1 base from V and 4 bases from J; junction bases left unmatched: 1. The CDR3 region is CASSLGTSGGYEQYF. The CDR3 DNA is TGTGCCAGCAGCTTAGGGACTAGCGGGGGTTACGAGCAGTACTTC. The variable domain in full, with the rest retrieved from reference TRBV7-2 and TRBJ2-7, is GAGVSQSPSNKVTEKGKDVELRCDPISGHTALYWYRQSLGQGLEFLIYFQGNSAPDKSGLPSDRFSAERTGGSVSTLTIQRTQQEDSAVYLCASSLGTSGGYEQYFGPGTRLTVT.

The chain carries TRBV2 and TRBJ1-1; a possible D gene is TRBD1 (6 bases). The V gene's germline CDR1 is SNHLY and CDR2 FYNNEI. V lost 10 bases and J lost 1, with 19 bases in between. This CDR3 spans 15 amino acids. The CDR3 coding sequence is TGTGCCACCACCGGGACAATGCATAAGAACACTGAAGCTTTCTTT. Translating gives CATTGTMHKNTEAFF.

This clone occurred a few times. The chain has TRBV30 and TRBJ2-7; TRBD1 is a possible D gene (5 bases). The V and J ends lost 5 bases and 6 bases respectively, with 11 bases between them. CDR1 and CDR2 from the germline V gene are GTSNPN and SVGIG (reference sequence). The CDR3 has 11 residues. CDR3 nucleotides: TGTGCCTGGTATAGGGGCGGCGAGCAGTACTTC. Translated: CAWYRGGEQYF.

The CDR3 protein is CASRRQGVSYEQYF. The CDR3 coding sequence is TGTGCCAGCCGAAGACAGGGCGTCTCCTACGAGCAGTACTTC. The V gene is TRBV27, the J gene TRBJ2-7, with 7 bases aligning to TRBD1. The CDR3 is 14 residues long. Germline CDR1 and CDR2: MNHEY and SMNVEV (reference sequence). The trim removed 8 bases at V and 0 bases at J, leaving 7 bases unmatched.

Only a few counts were recorded for this clone. V gene TRBV4-1 combines with J gene TRBJ2-1; D not certain. V dropped 1 base and J dropped 6 bases, with 7 bases sitting between them. This CDR3 contains 13 residues. Germline CDR1 and CDR2: MGHRA and YSYEKL. The CDR3 DNA reads TGCGCCAGCAGCCAAGTAGTACTCAATGAGCAGTTCTTC. It yields the protein CASSQVVLNEQFF.

The V and J genes are TRBV7-2 and TRBJ2-1; 7 positions agree with TRBD1. The CDR3 consists of 16 residues. V was pared by 0 bases and J by 9 bases, with 11 bases of the junction left unmatched. Germline V CDR1 and CDR2: SGHTA, FQGNSA. CDR3 coding DNA: TGTGCCAGCAGCTTAGCGAACAGGGGCGGACGCGGTGAGCAGTTCTTC. Its protein is CASSLANRGGRGEQFF.

The rearrangement links TRBV10-3 to TRBJ2-7; a weak D match, TRBD2 (6 bases). The CDR3 covers 13 residues. From germline, CDR1 is ENHRY and CDR2 SYGVKD. V was shortened by 0 bases and J by 3 bases, with 6 bases between the two germline ends. The CDR3 here is CAISESGGYEQYF. In DNA form, the CDR3 reads TGTGCCATCAGTGAGTCGGGGGGCTACGAGCAGTACTTC.

The sample holds a few counts of this clone. This sample includes further DNA sequences coding for the same CDR3. This chain links TRBV9 with TRBJ2-1; D may be TRBD2 (6 bases). Trimming removed 0 bases from V and 0 bases from J, with 7 bases in between. Germline CDR1 SGDLS, CDR2 YYNGEE. The length of the CDR3 is 15 residues. The CDR3 here is CASSVGGASYNEQFF. As DNA, the CDR3 is TGTGCCAGCAGCGTAGGCGGGGCCTCCTACAATGAGCAGTTCTTC.

This clone was counted only a few times. The CDR3 reads CASSYSSRGGQPQHF. In DNA, the CDR3 is TGTGCCAGCAGTTACTCGAGCAGGGGCGGTCAGCCCCAGCATTTT. The V gene is TRBV6-5, the J gene TRBJ1-5; D may be TRBD1 (6 bases). In germline, CDR1 is MNHEY, CDR2 SVGAGI. Deletions cut 0 bases from V and 6 bases from J, with 12 bases between. The CDR3 is 15 residues long.